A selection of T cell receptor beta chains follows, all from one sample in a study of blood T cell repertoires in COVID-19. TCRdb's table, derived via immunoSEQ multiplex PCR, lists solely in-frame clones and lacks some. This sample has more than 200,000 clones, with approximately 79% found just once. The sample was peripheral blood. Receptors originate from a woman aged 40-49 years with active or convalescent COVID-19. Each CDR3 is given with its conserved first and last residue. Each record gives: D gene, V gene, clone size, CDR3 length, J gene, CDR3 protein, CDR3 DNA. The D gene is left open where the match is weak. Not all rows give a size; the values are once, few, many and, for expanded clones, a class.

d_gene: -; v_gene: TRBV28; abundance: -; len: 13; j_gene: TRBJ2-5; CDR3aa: CASGYRGGHAQYF; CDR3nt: TGTGCCAGCGGCTACAGGGGAGGTCATGCCCAGTACTTC
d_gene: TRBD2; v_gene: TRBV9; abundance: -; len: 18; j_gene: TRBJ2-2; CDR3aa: CASSVATSSGGYTGELFF; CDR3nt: TGTGCCAGCAGCGTAGCTACGAGTAGCGGGGGCTACACCGGGGAGCTGTTTTTT
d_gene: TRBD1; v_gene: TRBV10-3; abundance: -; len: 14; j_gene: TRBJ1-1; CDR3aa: CAISSLQGYTEAFF; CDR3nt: TGTGCCATCAGTTCTCTACAGGGGTACACTGAAGCTTTCTTT
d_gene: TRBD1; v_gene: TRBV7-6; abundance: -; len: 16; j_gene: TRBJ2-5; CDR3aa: CASSLAGTGRGETQYF; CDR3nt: TGTGCCAGCAGCTTAGCCGGGACAGGGAGGGGGGAGACCCAGTACTTC
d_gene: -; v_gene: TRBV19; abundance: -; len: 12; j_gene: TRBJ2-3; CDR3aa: CASRQAPDTQYF; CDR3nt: TGTGCCAGTAGGCAGGCGCCAGATACGCAGTATTTT
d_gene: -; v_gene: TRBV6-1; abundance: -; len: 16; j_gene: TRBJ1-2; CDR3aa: CASSAPTFLANYGYTF; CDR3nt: TGTGCCAGCAGTGCACCAACTTTTTTAGCTAACTATGGCTACACCTTC
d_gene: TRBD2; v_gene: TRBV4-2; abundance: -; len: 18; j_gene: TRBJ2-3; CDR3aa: CASSPLWLAGGGTDTQYF; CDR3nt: TGTGCCAGCAGCCCCCTATGGCTAGCGGGGGGGGGCACAGATACGCAGTATTTT
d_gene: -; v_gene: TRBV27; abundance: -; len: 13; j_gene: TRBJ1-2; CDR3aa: CASSLRGGYGYTF; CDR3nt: TGTGCCAGCAGTTTGAGGGGAGGCTATGGCTACACCTTC
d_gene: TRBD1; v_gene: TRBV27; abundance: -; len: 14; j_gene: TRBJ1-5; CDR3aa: CASSLQGAGLSQHF; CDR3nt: TGTGCCAGCAGTTTACAGGGGGCTGGGCTTTCCCAGCATTTT
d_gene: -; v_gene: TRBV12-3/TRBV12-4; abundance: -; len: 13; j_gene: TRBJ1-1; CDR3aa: CAITQGSNTEAFF; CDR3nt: TGTGCCATAACCCAGGGTTCGAACACTGAAGCTTTCTTT
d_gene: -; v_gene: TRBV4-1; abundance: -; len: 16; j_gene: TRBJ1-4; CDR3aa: CASSQVGGLRSEKLFF; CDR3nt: TGCGCCAGCAGCCAAGTGGGGGGACTAAGGTCTGAAAAACTGTTTTTT
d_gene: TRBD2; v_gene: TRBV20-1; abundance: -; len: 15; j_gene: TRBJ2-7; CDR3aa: CSASPMGAGTYEQYF; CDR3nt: TGCAGTGCTAGTCCTATGGGAGCGGGGACCTACGAGCAGTACTTC
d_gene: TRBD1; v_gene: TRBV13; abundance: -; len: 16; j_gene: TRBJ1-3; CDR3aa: CASSLTGTSSGNTIYF; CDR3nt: TGTGCCAGCAGCTTGACAGGGACCAGCTCTGGAAACACCATATATTTT
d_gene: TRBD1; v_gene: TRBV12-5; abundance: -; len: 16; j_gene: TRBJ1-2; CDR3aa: CASGQPTGLLTYGYTF; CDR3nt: TGTGCTAGTGGTCAACCGACAGGGCTATTAACCTATGGCTACACCTTC
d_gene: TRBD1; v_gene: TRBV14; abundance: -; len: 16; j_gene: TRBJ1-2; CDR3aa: CASSQGWTGGFYGYTF; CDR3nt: TGTGCCAGCAGCCAAGGTTGGACAGGGGGATTCTATGGCTACACCTTC
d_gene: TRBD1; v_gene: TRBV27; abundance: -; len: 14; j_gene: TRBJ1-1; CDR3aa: CASTRTGLNTEAFF; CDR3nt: TGTGCCAGTACCCGGACAGGATTGAACACTGAAGCTTTCTTT
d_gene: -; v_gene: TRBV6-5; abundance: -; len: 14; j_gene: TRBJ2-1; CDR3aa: CASSLGGGGNEQFF; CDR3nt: TGTGCCAGCAGTTTAGGGGGGGGTGGCAATGAGCAGTTCTTC
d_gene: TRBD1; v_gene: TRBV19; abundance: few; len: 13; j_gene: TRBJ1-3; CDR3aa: CASSTGGRNTIYF; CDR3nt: TGTGCCAGTAGTACAGGGGGGAGAAACACCATATATTTT
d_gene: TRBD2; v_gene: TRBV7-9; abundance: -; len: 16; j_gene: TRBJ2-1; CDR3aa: CASSPRLAGGLNEQFF; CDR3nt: TGTGCCAGCAGCCCCCGACTAGCGGGGGGGCTAAATGAGCAGTTCTTC
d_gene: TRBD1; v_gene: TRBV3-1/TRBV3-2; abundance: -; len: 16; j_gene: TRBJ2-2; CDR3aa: CASSPGATGGTGELFF; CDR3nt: TGTGCCAGCAGCCCGGGGGCAACAGGGGGTACCGGGGAGCTGTTTTTT
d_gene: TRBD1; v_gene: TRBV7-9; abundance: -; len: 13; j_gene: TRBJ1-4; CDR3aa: CASSSQGGEKLFF; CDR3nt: TGTGCCAGCAGCTCACAGGGGGGAGAAAAACTGTTTTTT
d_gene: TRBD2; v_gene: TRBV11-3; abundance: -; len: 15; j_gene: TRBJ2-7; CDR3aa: CASSRGGSSSYEQYF; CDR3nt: TGTGCCAGCAGCCGGGGGGGCTCCAGCTCCTACGAGCAGTACTTC
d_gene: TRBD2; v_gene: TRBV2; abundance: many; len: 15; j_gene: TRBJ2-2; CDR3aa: CASTRTSLNTGELFF; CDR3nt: TGTGCCAGCACCCGGACTAGCCTGAACACCGGGGAGCTGTTTTTT
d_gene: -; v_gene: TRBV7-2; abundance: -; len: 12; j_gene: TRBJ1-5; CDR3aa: CASSLDTSPQHF; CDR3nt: TGTGCCAGCAGCTTAGATACTTCCCCCCAGCATTTT
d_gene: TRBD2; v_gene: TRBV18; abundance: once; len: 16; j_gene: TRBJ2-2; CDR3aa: CASSPQRPGRAGELFF; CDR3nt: TGTGCCAGCTCACCACAACGCCCAGGGAGGGCCGGGGAGCTGTTTTTT
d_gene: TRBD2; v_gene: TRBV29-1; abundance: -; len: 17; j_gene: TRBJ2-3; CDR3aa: CSGGSSGAARRADTQYF; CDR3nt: TGCAGCGGGGGCTCTAGCGGGGCGGCGCGGCGGGCAGATACGCAGTATTTT
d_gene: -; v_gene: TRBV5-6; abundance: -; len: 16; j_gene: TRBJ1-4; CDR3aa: CASSLSTVALTEKLFF; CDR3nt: TGTGCCAGCAGCTTGAGCACGGTTGCCCTCACGGAAAAACTGTTTTTT
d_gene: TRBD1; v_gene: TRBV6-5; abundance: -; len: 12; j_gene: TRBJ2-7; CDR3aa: CASGTGLYEQYF; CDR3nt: TGTGCCAGTGGGACAGGGTTGTACGAGCAGTACTTC
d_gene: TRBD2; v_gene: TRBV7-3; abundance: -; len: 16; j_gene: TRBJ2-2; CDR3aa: CASSLGLAGGTGELFF; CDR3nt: TGTGCCAGCAGCTTGGGACTAGCGGGGGGTACCGGGGAGCTGTTTTTT
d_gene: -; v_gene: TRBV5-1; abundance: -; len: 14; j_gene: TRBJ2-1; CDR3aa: CASSPGQAGNEQFF; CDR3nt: TGCGCCAGCAGCCCCGGACAGGCGGGGAATGAGCAGTTCTTC
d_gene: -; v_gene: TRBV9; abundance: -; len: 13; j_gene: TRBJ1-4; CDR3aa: CATHTTTNEKLFF; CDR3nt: TGTGCCACCCACACCACAACTAATGAAAAACTGTTTTTT
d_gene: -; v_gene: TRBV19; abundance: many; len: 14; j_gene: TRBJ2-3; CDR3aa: CASSVTGTGDTQYF; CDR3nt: TGTGCCAGTAGCGTGACGGGGACTGGAGATACGCAGTATTTT
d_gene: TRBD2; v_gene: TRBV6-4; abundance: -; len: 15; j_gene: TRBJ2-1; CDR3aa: CASSYGLAGDNEQFF; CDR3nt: TGTGCCAGCAGCTACGGACTAGCGGGGGACAATGAGCAGTTCTTC
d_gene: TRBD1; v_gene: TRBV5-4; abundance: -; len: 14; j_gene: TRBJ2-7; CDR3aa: CASSFGDRAYEQYF; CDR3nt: TGTGCCAGCAGCTTTGGAGACAGGGCATACGAGCAGTACTTC
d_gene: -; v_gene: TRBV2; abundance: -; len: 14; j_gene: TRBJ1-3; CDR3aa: CASMGSTSGNTIYF; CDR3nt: TGTGCCAGCATGGGCAGTACCTCTGGAAACACCATATATTTT
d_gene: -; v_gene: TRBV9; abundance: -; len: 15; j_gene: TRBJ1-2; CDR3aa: CASSVGSSPRGGYTF; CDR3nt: TGTGCCAGCAGCGTAGGATCGTCCCCCAGAGGGGGCTACACCTTC
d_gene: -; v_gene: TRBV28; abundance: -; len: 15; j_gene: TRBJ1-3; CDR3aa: CASSPPDLGGNTIYF; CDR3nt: TGTGCCAGCAGTCCCCCGGACTTAGGTGGAAACACCATATATTTT
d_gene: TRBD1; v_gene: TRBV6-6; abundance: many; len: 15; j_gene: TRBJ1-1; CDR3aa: CASSLRQGKWTEAFF; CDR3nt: TGTGCCAGCAGCCTGCGACAGGGAAAATGGACTGAAGCTTTCTTT
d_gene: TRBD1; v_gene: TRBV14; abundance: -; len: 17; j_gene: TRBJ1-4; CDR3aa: CASSQVAQGATNEKLFF; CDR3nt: TGTGCCAGCAGCCAAGTAGCACAGGGGGCAACTAATGAAAAACTGTTTTTT
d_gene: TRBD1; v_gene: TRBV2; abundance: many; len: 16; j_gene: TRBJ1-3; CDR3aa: CASSMEGGWAGNTIYF; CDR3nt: TGTGCCAGCAGCATGGAAGGGGGCTGGGCTGGAAACACCATATATTTT
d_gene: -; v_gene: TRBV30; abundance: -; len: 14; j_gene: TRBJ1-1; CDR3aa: CASRVGGYVTEAFF; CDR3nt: TGTGCCTCACGGGTAGGTGGATATGTCACTGAAGCTTTCTTT
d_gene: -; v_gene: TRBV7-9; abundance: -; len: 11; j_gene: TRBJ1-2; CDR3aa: CASSSGLGYTF; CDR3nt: TGTGCCAGCAGCTCGGGACTGGGCTACACCTTC
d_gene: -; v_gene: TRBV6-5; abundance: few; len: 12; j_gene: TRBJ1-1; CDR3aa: CASRGLGTEAFF; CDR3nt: TGTGCCAGCAGGGGACTCGGAACTGAAGCTTTCTTT
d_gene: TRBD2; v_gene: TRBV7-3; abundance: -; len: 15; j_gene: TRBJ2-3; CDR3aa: CASSSVAGGSDTQYF; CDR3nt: TGTGCCAGCAGCTCCGTAGCGGGGGGGTCAGATACGCAGTATTTT
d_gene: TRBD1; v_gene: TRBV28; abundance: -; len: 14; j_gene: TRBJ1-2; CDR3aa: CASSSGQGRYGYTF; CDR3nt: TGTGCCAGCAGTTCTGGACAGGGGAGGTATGGCTACACCTTC
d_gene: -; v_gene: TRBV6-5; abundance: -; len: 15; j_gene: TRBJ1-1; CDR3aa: CASSRGRVGNTEAFF; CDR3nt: TGTGCCAGCAGTCGGGGGAGGGTTGGGAACACTGAAGCTTTCTTT
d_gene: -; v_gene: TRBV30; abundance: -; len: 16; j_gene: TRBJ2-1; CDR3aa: CAWSVRGTVAINEQFF; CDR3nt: TGTGCCTGGAGTGTACGCGGTACGGTGGCCATCAATGAGCAGTTCTTC
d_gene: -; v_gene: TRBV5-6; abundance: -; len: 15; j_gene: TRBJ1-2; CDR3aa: CASSPLGTPAYGYTF; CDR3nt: TGTGCCAGCAGCCCTTTAGGGACACCCGCCTATGGCTACACCTTC
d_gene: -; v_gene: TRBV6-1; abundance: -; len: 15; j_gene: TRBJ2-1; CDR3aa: CASSEAEDWYNEQFF; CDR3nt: TGTGCCAGCAGTGAAGCTGAGGACTGGTACAATGAGCAGTTCTTC
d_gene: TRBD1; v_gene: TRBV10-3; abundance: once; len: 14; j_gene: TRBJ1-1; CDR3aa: CAISGGTGSTEAFF; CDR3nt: TGTGCCATCAGTGGGGGGACAGGGAGCACTGAAGCTTTCTTT
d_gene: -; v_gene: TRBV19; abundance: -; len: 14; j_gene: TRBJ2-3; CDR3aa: CATQGGRSTDTQYF; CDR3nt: TGTGCCACCCAAGGCGGGCGTTCCACAGATACGCAGTATTTT
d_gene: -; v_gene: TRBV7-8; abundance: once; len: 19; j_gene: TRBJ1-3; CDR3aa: CASSSGSFGRSLSGNTIYF; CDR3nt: TGTGCCAGCAGCTCCGGCAGTTTTGGGAGGAGCCTCTCAGGAAACACCATATATTTT